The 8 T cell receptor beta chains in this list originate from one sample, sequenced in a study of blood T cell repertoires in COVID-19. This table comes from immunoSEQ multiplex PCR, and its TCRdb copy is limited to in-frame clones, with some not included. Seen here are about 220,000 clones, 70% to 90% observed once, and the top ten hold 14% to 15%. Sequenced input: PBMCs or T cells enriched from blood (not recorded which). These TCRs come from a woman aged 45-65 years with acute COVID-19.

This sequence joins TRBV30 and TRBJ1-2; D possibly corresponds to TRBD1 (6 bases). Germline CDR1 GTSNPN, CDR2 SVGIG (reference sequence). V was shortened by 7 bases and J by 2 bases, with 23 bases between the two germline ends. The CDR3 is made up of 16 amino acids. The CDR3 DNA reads TGTGCCTACGAGGGGCCGGGCAGGGGAAGCAACTATGGCTACACCTTC. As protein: CAYEGPGRGSNYGYTF. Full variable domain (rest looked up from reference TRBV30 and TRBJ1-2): SQTIHQWPATLVQPVGSPLSLECTVEGTSNPNLYWYRQAAGRGLQLLFYSVGIGQISSEVPQNLSASRPQDRQFILSSKKLLLSDSGFYLCAYEGPGRGSNYGYTFGSGTRLTVV.

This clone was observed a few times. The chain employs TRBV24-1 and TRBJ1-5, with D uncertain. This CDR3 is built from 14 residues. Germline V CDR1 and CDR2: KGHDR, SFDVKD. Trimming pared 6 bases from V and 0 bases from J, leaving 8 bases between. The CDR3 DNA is TGTGCCACCAGTAGCTTGTATAGCAATCAGCCCCAGCATTTT. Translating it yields CATSSLYSNQPQHF.

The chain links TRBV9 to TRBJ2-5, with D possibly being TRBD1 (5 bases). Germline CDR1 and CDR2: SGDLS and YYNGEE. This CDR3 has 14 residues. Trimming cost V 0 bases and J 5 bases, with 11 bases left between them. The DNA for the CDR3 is TGTGCCAGCAGCGTAGCTTGGGGCGCGGAGACCCAGTACTTC. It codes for CASSVAWGAETQYF. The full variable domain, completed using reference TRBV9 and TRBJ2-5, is DSGVTQTPKHLITATGQRVTLRCSPRSGDLSVYWYQQSLDQGLQFLIQYYNGEERAKGNILERFSAQQFPDLHSELNLSSLELGDSALYFCASSVAWGAETQYFGPGTRLLVL.

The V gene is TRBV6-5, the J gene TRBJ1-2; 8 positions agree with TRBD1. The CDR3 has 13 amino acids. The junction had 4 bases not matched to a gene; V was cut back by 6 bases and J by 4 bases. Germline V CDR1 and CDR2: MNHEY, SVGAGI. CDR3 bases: TGTGCCAGCAGCGGACAGGGCGTCTATGGCTACACCTTC. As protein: CASSGQGVYGYTF.

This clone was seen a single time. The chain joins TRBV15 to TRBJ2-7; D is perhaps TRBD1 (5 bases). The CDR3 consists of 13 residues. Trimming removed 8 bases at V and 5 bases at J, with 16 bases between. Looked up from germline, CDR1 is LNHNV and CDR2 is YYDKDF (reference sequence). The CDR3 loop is CATGPGHPDEQYF. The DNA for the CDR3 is TGTGCCACCGGACCTGGACACCCCGACGAGCAGTACTTC.

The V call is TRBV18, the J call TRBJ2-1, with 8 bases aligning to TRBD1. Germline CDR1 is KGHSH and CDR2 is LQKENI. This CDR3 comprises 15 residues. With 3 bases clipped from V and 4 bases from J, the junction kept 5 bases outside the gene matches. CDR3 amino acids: CASSPTGVGYNEQFF. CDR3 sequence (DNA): TGTGCCAGCTCACCGACAGGGGTGGGGTACAATGAGCAGTTCTTC.

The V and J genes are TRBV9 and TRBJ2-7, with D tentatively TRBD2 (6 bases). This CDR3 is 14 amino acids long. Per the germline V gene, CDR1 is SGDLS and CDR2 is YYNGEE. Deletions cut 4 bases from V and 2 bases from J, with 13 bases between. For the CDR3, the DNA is TGTGCCAGCAGCTCAGGAGGGCCCCCCTACGAGCAGTACTTC. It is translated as CASSSGGPPYEQYF. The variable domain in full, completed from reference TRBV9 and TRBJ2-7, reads DSGVTQTPKHLITATGQRVTLRCSPRSGDLSVYWYQQSLDQGLQFLIQYYNGEERAKGNILERFSAQQFPDLHSELNLSSLELGDSALYFCASSSGGPPYEQYFGPGTRLTVT.

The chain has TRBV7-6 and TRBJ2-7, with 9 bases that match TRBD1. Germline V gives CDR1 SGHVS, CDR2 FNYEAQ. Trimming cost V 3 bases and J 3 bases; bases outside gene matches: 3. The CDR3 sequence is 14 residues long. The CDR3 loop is CASSFGGQGYEQYF. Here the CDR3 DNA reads TGTGCCAGCAGCTTTGGGGGACAGGGCTACGAGCAGTACTTC. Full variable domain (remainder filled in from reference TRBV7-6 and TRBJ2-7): GAGVSQSPRYKVTKRGQDVALRCDPISGHVSLYWYRQALGQGPEFLTYFNYEAQQDKSGLPNDRFSAERPEGSISTLTIQRTEQRDSAMYRCASSFGGQGYEQYFGPGTRLTVT.